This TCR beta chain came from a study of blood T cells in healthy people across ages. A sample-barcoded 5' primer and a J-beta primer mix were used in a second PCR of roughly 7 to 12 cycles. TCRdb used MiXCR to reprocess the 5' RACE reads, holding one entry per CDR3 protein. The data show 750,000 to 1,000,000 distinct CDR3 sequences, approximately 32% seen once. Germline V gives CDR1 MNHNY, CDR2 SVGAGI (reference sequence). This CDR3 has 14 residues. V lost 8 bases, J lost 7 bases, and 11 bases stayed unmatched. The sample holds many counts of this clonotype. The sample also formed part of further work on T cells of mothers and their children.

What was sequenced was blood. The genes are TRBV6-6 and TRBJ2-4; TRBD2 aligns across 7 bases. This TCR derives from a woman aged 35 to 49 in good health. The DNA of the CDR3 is TGTGCCAGCCGAGGGAGCGGGGATACCAACATTCAGTACTTC. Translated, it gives CASRGSGDTNIQYF.